The entry below describes one T cell receptor (beta chain). There are many counts of this clonotype. Its binding antigen is unknown. No much larger clonotype is one base removed from it; base qualities were not supplied. The data were obtained in a study of human T cells and chemical hapten exposure (dated by TCRdb to the early 2020s). Study-level background: For sensitization, 2% DPC in acetone was applied to a 2 cm by 2 cm area of upper inner arm skin. Weekly therapeutic DPC doses were additionally applied to the scalp of patients throughout the approximately 25-week study period. Patch testing was performed on the upper back with Finn chambers containing 0.01% DPC, and the patch tests were scored after 6 days according to International Contact Dermatitis Research Group standards. The mostly female patient cohort included alopecia areata with under or over 50% scalp involvement, alopecia totalis and alopecia universalis. Libraries were pooled for sequencing, and variation in per-sample TCR yields was attributed mainly to small differences in library volumes within the pool. The study tracked peripheral blood TCR repertoire changes in vivo during primary and secondary sensitization to the hapten diphenylcyclopropenone (DPC) in alopecia patients. Blood samples were taken from patients before sensitization (week 0) and at 2, 6 and about 24 weeks after DPC sensitization. Blood for TCR sequencing was provided by twenty-nine alopecia patients at one to four time points (pre-sensitization, 2, 6 and 24 weeks). What the work shows at the level of the full study, not this receptor alone: DPC sensitization did not change the number of TCRs with a frequency above 1 in 1000, and there was no evidence of changes in global repertoire structure. After repeated subsampling, changes were observed in the strength of the expansion versus patch-test correlation and in the threshold at which the correlation became significant. The number of PT1 expanded TCRs positively correlated with patch test score, significant at thresholds 8, 16 and 32 but not 4. All patients had alopecia, a presumed autoimmune disease, so their immune response might differ from that of healthy individuals. Significantly more large CDR3 similarity clusters were formed by expanded TCRs than by pre-sensitization or healthy control sets, consistent with antigen-driven responses.

V is cut by 8 bases and J by 0 bases, and the space between the germline ends is 17 bases. The CDR3, cysteine through phenylalanine, is 16 amino acids long. Of all the DNA, just the CDR3 is kept, 48 bases in frame from base 1. The library was prepared using RACE. Sequencing used a NextSeq 500. During library preparation, unique molecular identifiers were attached to individual cDNA molecules so that TCRs could be counted in a quantitative, reproducible way. From each blood RNA sample, both TCR alpha and TCR beta chains were sequenced. The study's processing was this. Samples had a median of roughly 99,000 TCRs, with a range from roughly 20,000 to 700,000. The Decombinator software suite was used to annotate V, J and CDR3 in the TCR reads. For PS versus PT1 abundance plots, all samples were subsampled to the same number of TCRs (28,000). TCRs were defined as expanded if absent before sensitization and observed at least eight times at the 2-week time point. The public sequencing data were trimmed at Q25 with fastp and processed into clonotypes with MiXCR by TCRdb, which kept only in-frame beta chains. Each entry is one CDR3 protein sequence, shown with its most common DNA and genes. TCRdb's processing, not the authors', yielded these V and J calls. In this sample the table shows 370,000 or so distinct CDR3 sequences, nearly 5% of which occur a single time. The ten largest clones represent over 2% of the sample.

The time point label, as the study defines it: patch test 1, 2 weeks after DPC sensitization. Taken with the paper, the label for treatment or condition translates to: therapeutic diphenylcyclopropenone sensitization with weekly scalp DPC. Blood at each patch-test visit was drawn before the patch test was applied. Patients were considered eligible if aged 18 to 70, diagnosed with alopecia and deemed suitable for DPC therapy, and patients were excluded if pregnant. Unfractionated whole blood was collected in Tempus Blood RNA tubes, and total RNA was extracted from that blood. The chain is assembled from TRBV12-3 or TRBV12-4 and TRBJ1-3; no D gene can be assigned with confidence. The source material was whole blood, sampled in connection with sensitization to the hapten diphenylcyclopropenone (DPC). This sequence originates from a woman aged 50 to 60 with alopecia areata. Some clones in this sample may be carry-over from other donors' samples. The sequenced DNA is TGTGCCAGCTCCCTCTTACCCCCTGACTCTGGAAACACCATATATTTT. Translated, this gives CASSLLPPDSGNTIYF.